The source of this T cell receptor beta chain is a study of low-dose radiotherapy and immunotherapy resistance in tumors. Across the whole study: At a dose of 200 mg/m2, intravenous cyclophosphamide was given every two weeks, one day before radiation and immunotherapy.

The time point is: after trial treatment. Treatment in this sample: LDRT plus nivolumab, ipilimumab, low-dose cyclophosphamide and aspirin (RACIN trial). The CDR3 loop spans 16 amino acids. From germline, CDR1 is SNHLY and CDR2 FYNNEI. V lost 4 bases and J lost 8, with 20 bases in between. Both TCRalpha and TCRbeta chains were reverse transcribed with V-gene-specific primers. PCR amplification of the TCRs was performed with Phusion for approximately 20 PCR cycles, and it relied on a constant-region primer together with a V-primer adapter. TCRdb recomputed calls from the reads with MiXCR, one row per CDR3 protein. The sample records some 57,000 distinct CDR3 sequences, about 25% being singletons. This clonotype was detected a few times.

This TCR was recovered from a male donor with prostate cancer. V usage is TRBV2 and J usage is TRBJ1-4; D is unresolved. The specimen comprised PBMCs, sampled after low-dose radiotherapy plus immunotherapy. The CDR3 sequence: CASSVAVSRAGEKLFF. CDR3 bases: TGTGCCAGCAGTGTCGCCGTTTCTAGGGCCGGGGAAAAACTGTTTTTT.